This T cell receptor beta chain comes out of a study of graft-versus-host responses after intestinal transplantation. Study background: Recipients were all induced with anti-thymocyte globulin, then given tacrolimus and steroids for about three years. The study, taken as a whole, reports: Allografts from individuals with graft-donor T cell macrochimerism displayed high graft-versus-host to host-versus-graft clonal ratios. GvH clones were identified in recipient marrow, with some first appearing in ileum or blood. An association linked early post-transplant HvG declines with peak circulating GvH clone levels.

Details on this clone: Antigen specificity is unknown.

The germline V gene encodes CDR1 SGHRS and CDR2 YFSETQ. The CDR3 consists of 15 residues. V was pared by 6 bases and J by 4 bases, with 17 bases between. TCRdb's table, derived via immunoSEQ multiplex PCR, lists solely in-frame clones and lacks some. The sample records 95,000 to 150,000 clones, over 85% being singletons. The specimen was unstimulated CD4+ T cells sorted from spleen or lymph node cells, collected before intestinal transplant. The chain couples TRBV5-1 to TRBJ2-1, with D possibly being TRBD1 (6 bases). The clonotype originates from a human donor who received an intestinal transplant. The CDR3 spells CASKVGGGPYNEQFF. The DNA for the CDR3 is TGCGCCAGCAAAGTGGGTGGGGGCCCTTACAATGAGCAGTTCTTC.